The next 22 T cell receptor beta chains were all read from a single sample in a study of blood T cell repertoires in COVID-19. Sequenced by immunoSEQ multiplex PCR; TCRdb stores in-frame clones only, minus some. The sample carries more than 250,000 clones, around 86% recorded once. Sequenced material: peripheral blood. These receptors were taken from a man aged 18 to 29 with active or convalescent COVID-19.

Here the CDR3 reads CASRKEGQGDGYTF. The DNA for the CDR3 is TGTGCCAGCAGAAAAGAGGGACAGGGAGATGGCTACACCTTC. The chain is built from TRBV6-5 and TRBJ1-2; 9 bases fit TRBD1. The V segment lost 6 bases and the J segment 6 bases; nucleotides outside the gene matches: 8. CDR1 MNHEY and CDR2 SVGAGI come from the germline V gene. The CDR3 loop spans 14 amino acids.

The gene calls are TRBV4-1 and TRBJ2-7, with 7 bases that match TRBD2. CDR3 length equals 17 residues. V gave up 3 bases and J gave up 2 bases; unmatched junction bases: 13. CDR1 is MGHRA and CDR2 is YSYEKL in the germline V gene. CDR3 coding DNA: TGCGCCAGCAGCCACAGGCCCGGGACTATGGGGACCTACGAGCAGTACTTC. As protein: CASSHRPGTMGTYEQYF.

This clone came up once. The chain recombines TRBV19 with TRBJ1-5; 8 bases fit TRBD1. CDR1 and CDR2 (germline): LNHDA, SQIVND (reference sequence). The J segment lost 1 base and the V segment lost 4 bases, leaving 12 bases of the junction unmatched. The CDR3 is 18 amino acids. CDR3 region: CASSTWDRTLRSNQPQHF. The DNA for the CDR3 is TGTGCCAGTAGTACCTGGGACAGGACCCTAAGGAGCAATCAGCCCCAGCATTTT.

The rearrangement joins TRBV29-1 to TRBJ1-3; 7 nucleotides agree with TRBD1. The J segment lost 7 bases and the V segment lost 3 bases, leaving 9 bases of the junction unmatched. CDR3 length: 14 residues. Germline CDR1 SQVTM, CDR2 ANQGSEA. The CDR3 nucleotides read TGCAGCGTTGAGGAGGGACAGTTGTCGAACACCATATATTTT. Protein: CSVEEGQLSNTIYF.

This chain connects TRBV2 to TRBJ2-3; TRBD2 might be the D (5 bases). V was shortened by 4 bases and J by 6 bases, with 17 bases between the two germline ends. Germline CDR1 is SNHLY and CDR2 is FYNNEI. This CDR3 has 15 amino acids. CDR3 nucleotides: TGTGCCAGCAGTGCGCTTACTAGGCGACGGGATACGCAGTATTTT. This sequence encodes CASSALTRRRDTQYF. Based on the CDR3 plus reference TRBV2 and TRBJ2-3, the full variable domain is EPEVTQTPSHQVTQMGQEVILRCVPISNHLYFYWYRQILGQKVEFLVSFYNNEISEKSEIFDDQFSVERPDGSNFTLKIRSTKLEDSAMYFCASSALTRRRDTQYFGPGTRLTVL.

V usage is TRBV5-1 and J usage is TRBJ2-3, with 10 nucleotides matching TRBD1. V shed 0 bases and J 5 bases; nucleotides not matched to a gene: 3. Germline V CDR1 and CDR2: SGHRS, YFSETQ. The CDR3 is 15 residues long. The CDR3 is CASSLGQGAGDTQYF. The CDR3 DNA sequence: TGCGCCAGCAGCTTGGGACAGGGGGCAGGAGATACGCAGTATTTT.

The genes are TRBV12-5 and TRBJ2-7, with TRBD1 matching over 10 bases. Germline V lookup: CDR1 LGHNT, CDR2 FRNRAP. This CDR3 comprises 14 residues. J lost 3 bases, V lost 3 bases, and 2 bases had no gene match. As DNA, the CDR3 is TGTGCTAGTGGTTTCCGGGACAGGGGCTACGAGCAGTACTTC. Encoded protein: CASGFRDRGYEQYF.

The J gene is TRBJ2-2, the V gene TRBV7-9; perhaps TRBD2 as D (6 bases). Germline V gene lookup returns CDR1 SEHNR and CDR2 FQNEAQ (reference sequence). The CDR3 is 13 amino acids. V was pared by 4 bases and J by 4 bases, with 7 bases between. CDR3 sequence: CASSYGGTGELFF. For the CDR3, the DNA is TGTGCCAGCAGCTACGGGGGCACCGGGGAGCTGTTTTTT.

This clone was observed a handful of times. This rearrangement joins TRBV7-9 to TRBJ1-2; a possible D gene is TRBD1 (6 bases). CDR1 and CDR2 from the germline V gene are SEHNR and FQNEAQ (reference sequence). V gave up 5 bases and J gave up 4 bases, with 14 bases separating them. This CDR3 is built from 14 residues. The CDR3: CASSAPTGSYGYTF. The CDR3, as DNA: TGTGCCAGCAGCGCCCCTACAGGGTCCTATGGCTACACCTTC.

V is TRBV3-1 (or the pseudogene TRBV3-2) and J is TRBJ2-3, with TRBD1 matching over 8 bases. Unmatched junction bases numbered 13, after V lost 11 bases and J lost 9 bases. The V gene's germline CDR1 is LGHDT and CDR2 YNNKEL (reference sequence). CDR3 length: 13 amino acids. The CDR3 DNA reads TGTGCCTCCGGACAGGGAGACGGTTTCACGCAGTATTTT. This gives the protein CASGQGDGFTQYF.

The chain links TRBV2 to TRBJ1-6, with unresolved D. The CDR3 loop spans 12 amino acids. Per the germline V gene, CDR1 is SNHLY and CDR2 is FYNNEI. V lost 2 bases, J lost 9 bases, and 5 bases lay in between. The CDR3 coding sequence is TGTGCCAGCAGTGAAACAAGTTCACCCCTCCACTTT. This encodes CASSETSSPLHF.

The rearrangement links TRBV18 to TRBJ2-5; 8 nucleotides agree with TRBD2. The ends lost 3 bases at V and 5 bases at J; junction bases unmatched: 5. The CDR3 runs to 14 residues. Germline CDR1 and CDR2: KGHSH and LQKENI. The chain's CDR3 is CASSPNGGEETQYF. For the CDR3, the DNA is TGTGCCAGCTCACCGAACGGGGGGGAGGAGACCCAGTACTTC.

The chain is built from TRBV6-1 and TRBJ2-5, with a tentative D call TRBD2 (6 bases). Per germline, CDR1 MNHNS and CDR2 SASEGT. The V end lost 3 bases, the J end lost 2 bases, and 13 bases lay between the germline ends. The CDR3 sequence is 15 residues long. The CDR3 nucleotides read TGTGCCAGCAGTGAGGTGTGGGGGAGGCAAGAGACCCAGTACTTC. Translating gives CASSEVWGRQETQYF.

The gene calls are TRBV11-2 and TRBJ1-3; no clear D gene. The germline V and J ends were trimmed by 2 bases and 0 bases, with 5 bases remaining between them. Germline CDR1 and CDR2: SGHAT and FQNNGV. The CDR3 is 14 amino acids. The CDR3 reads CASSLQVSGNTIYF. In nucleotides, the CDR3 is TGTGCCAGCAGCTTACAGGTCTCTGGAAACACCATATATTTT.

V usage is TRBV7-6 and J usage is TRBJ1-3; 8 nucleotides line up with TRBD1. Germline V gives CDR1 SGHVS, CDR2 FNYEAQ. This CDR3 comprises 16 residues. J was trimmed by 4 bases and V by 3 bases; bases with no gene match: 8. CDR3 protein: CASSLEWGDRGNTIYF. Written as DNA, the CDR3 is TGTGCCAGCAGCTTGGAATGGGGGGACAGGGGAAACACCATATATTTT.

This CDR3 reads CASSRGGTSSYNEQFF. The DNA for the CDR3 is TGTGCCAGCAGCCGTGGGGGGACTAGCTCCTACAATGAGCAGTTCTTC. The V gene is TRBV9, the J gene TRBJ2-1, with 8 bases lining up with TRBD2. V trimming: 4 bases; J trimming: 0 bases; junction bases outside the gene matches: 6. The CDR3 covers 16 residues. Per germline, CDR1 SGDLS and CDR2 YYNGEE.

The chain joins TRBV28 to TRBJ2-7; D is perhaps TRBD2 (6 bases). The CDR3 is 10 residues long. Germline V gene data show CDR1 as MDHEN and CDR2 as SYDVKM. With 10 bases removed from V and 7 bases from J, the gap between germline ends came to 11 bases. In nucleotides, the CDR3 is TGTGCCACCTCAGGGAGGGAGCAGTACTTC. It yields the protein CATSGREQYF.

CDR3 bases: TGTGCCAGCAGCTCAACTGACTCTGGAAACACCATATATTTT. Its protein is CASSSTDSGNTIYF. The chain combines TRBV5-5 with TRBJ1-3; D call uncertain. CDR3 length: 14 amino acids. V was shortened by 3 bases and J by 0 bases, with 7 bases between the two germline ends. Germline V gene lookup returns CDR1 SGHKS and CDR2 YYEKEE (reference sequence).

The chain uses TRBV9 and TRBJ1-3; D might be TRBD1 (5 bases). Between the trimmed V and J ends, which lost 0 bases and 3 bases, there was a span of 7 bases. Germline CDR1 SGDLS, CDR2 YYNGEE. This CDR3 spans 14 amino acids. DNA for the CDR3: TGTGCCAGCAGCGTAGAAGGGGATGGAAACACCATATATTTT. Translated, it gives CASSVEGDGNTIYF.

V and J are TRBV4-3 and TRBJ2-3, with D perhaps TRBD2 (6 bases). The CDR3 loop spans 16 amino acids. Between the trimmed V and J ends, which lost 3 bases and 5 bases, there was a span of 18 bases. Per the germline V gene, CDR1 is LGHNA and CDR2 is YSLEER. CDR3 DNA sequence: TGCGCCAGCAGCCAGCTTGCGACTAGGGTTGGAGATACGCAGTATTTT. It specifies CASSQLATRVGDTQYF.

This clone appeared a single time. J is TRBJ2-3 and V is TRBV7-6, with 11 bases that match TRBD2. The CDR3 totals 16 residues. The V gene's germline CDR1 is SGHVS and CDR2 FNYEAQ. The V and J ends lost 4 bases and 5 bases, in that order; junction bases with no gene match: 8. The CDR3 nucleotides are TGTGCCAGCAGCTACACTAGCGGGGGTGGAAAAGATACGCAGTATTTT. It yields the protein CASSYTSGGGKDTQYF. The variable domain in full, with the rest retrieved from reference TRBV7-6 and TRBJ2-3, is GAGVSQSPRYKVTKRGQDVALRCDPISGHVSLYWYRQALGQGPEFLTYFNYEAQQDKSGLPNDRFSAERPEGSISTLTIQRTEQRDSAMYRCASSYTSGGGKDTQYFGPGTRLTVL.

This clone was detected many times. Other nucleotide sequences from this sample produce the same CDR3. The CDR3 region is CASSYPGGVGTGELFF. CDR3 DNA sequence: TGTGCCAGCAGTTACCCAGGGGGCGTAGGAACCGGGGAGCTGTTTTTT. The chain recombines TRBV6-5 with TRBJ2-2, with 8 positions matching TRBD1. Germline values: CDR1 MNHEY, CDR2 SVGAGI. With V trimmed by 2 bases and J by 5 bases, 7 bases remained unmatched. This CDR3 comprises 16 residues.